This record concerns one TCR beta chain sequence. Antigen specificity is unknown. Vbeta (60) and Jbeta (13) primers were used in the PCR. Some clones are missing from TCRdb's copy, which holds only in-frame ones; the method was immunoSEQ multiplex PCR. Here the sample spans 100,000 or so clones, around three quarters being singletons. This entry is derived from a study of cytomegalovirus exposure and HLA in healthy donors. Healthy bone marrow donors formed the donor group. Study-wide findings and caveats: Most of the TCR beta V segments (in an earlier analysis) were productive either about 87% or about 30% of the time. Sequencing depth roughly uniform across donors was assumed in presence/absence analyses.

Trimming took off 6 bases at V and 7 bases at J, with 19 bases between the two ends. Looked up from germline, CDR1 is MDHEN and CDR2 is SYDVKM. The CDR3 totals 15 residues. The specimen was PBMCs. The sequence was collected from a female donor in good health and CMV-seronegative. J is TRBJ1-5 and V is TRBV28; tentative D call: TRBD1 (6 bases). In DNA form, the CDR3 reads TGTGCCAGCAGGGGGTCCGGGGGGCGCGAACAGCCCCAGCATTTT. It is translated as CASRGSGGREQPQHF.